The source of this T cell receptor (beta chain) is a study of cytomegalovirus exposure and HLA in healthy donors. Findings and caveats of the study: TCR beta chains associated with HLA were, in a later analysis, more clonally expanded than equally common others. Later analysis reportedly placed an Asian-associated ancestry cluster below the roughly 700-donor mean in N-insertions.

Both 60 Vbeta primers and 13 Jbeta primers went into the PCR. Here immunoSEQ multiplex PCR was the method, and the copy in TCRdb shows in-frame clones only, minus some. Seen here are about 92,000 clones, 69% observed once, and the top ten hold 2.5% to 3%. This CDR3 contains 16 residues. CDR1 and CDR2 from the germline V gene are SGHRS and YFSETQ. V was pared by 4 bases and J by 1 base, with 6 bases of the junction left unmatched. These donors counted as nominally healthy when sampled, but unrecorded immune exposures were likely. Turning to this clone: The target antigen is unknown.

This clonotype was obtained from a man in his fifties or sixties in good health and CMV-seronegative. This rearrangement joins TRBV5-1 to TRBJ2-2, with TRBD2 identical over 8 bases. The sequenced sample consisted of PBMCs. CDR3 coding DNA: TGCGCCAGCAGCCCGGCGGGGGGCGGGAACACCGGGGAGCTGTTTTTT. It codes for CASSPAGGGNTGELFF.